This T cell receptor beta chain appears in the sequencing data of a study of blood T cells in healthy people across ages (dated by TCRdb to 2014 to 2015). With regard to the full study: Template switching captured roughly one uniquely barcoded TCR beta cDNA molecule per two T cells in model experiments. The study analyzed two additional independent replicas of 1 million unique cDNA reads from the same blood draw for two donors, one aged 18 to 30 and one aged 80 or older. Age-related changes in TCR beta repertoire diversity were measured in the study by deep sequencing normalized with unique cDNA molecular identifiers. The donors were divided into four age groups: young (average around 16 years), middle-aged (approximately 39), aged (around 67) and long-lived (82). To avoid experimental bias, donors of different ages were spread randomly across the sequencing lanes.

In its sample, this clonotype was seen a few times. What this receptor recognizes is not known. Base quality data are lacking; no much larger clone is found one base away. Donors were roughly 40 systemically healthy Caucasian individuals from Russia aged roughly 6 to 100 years. Each donor gave 9 to 10 milliliters of peripheral blood, collected into EDTA-treated Vacutainer tubes. Ficoll-Paque density-gradient centrifugation was used to isolate PBMCs, with at least 7 million per sample. Total RNA, at least 5 micrograms per sample, was extracted from PBMCs with Trizol reagent. For every donor, an aliquot of PBMCs went through flow cytometry to measure the percentages of naive CD45RAhigh/CD27high T cells. V lost 3 bases and J lost 8 bases; the stretch between them is 8 bases long. The germline V gene provides CDR1 SNHLY and CDR2 FYNNEI. Reading from cysteine to phenylalanine, the CDR3 counts 12 amino acids. Of the read, only the CDR3 DNA is kept; its 36 bases are in frame from base 1.

Study-level results and caveats: Total diversity estimates from one million sequenced T cells were considered lower bounds and underestimates. Compared with the aged group, the long-lived group had more naive CD4+ T cells, fewer expanded clones and increased TCR diversity, suggesting age selection. As age increased, observed TCR beta diversity per million T cells dropped in a roughly linear way, and a significant reduction was already evident by age 40. The percentage of naive T cells measured by flow cytometry correlated strongly with observed TCR beta diversity. Because the CMV infection status of the donors was unknown, age-related changes in expanded clonotypes may potentially have been confounded. Because profiling used bulk unsorted PBMCs, naive and antigen-experienced compartments could not be compared conclusively.

To prepare the library, 5' RACE was applied. Sequenced on an Illumina HiSeq 2500. A second PCR of about 7 to 12 cycles was run with a J-beta primer mix and a sample-barcoded 5' primer. A template-switch 5' adaptor carrying 12 random nucleotides introduced a unique molecular identifier onto each TCR beta cDNA molecule. Each sample yielded at least 2.5 million CDR3-containing paired-end reads. First-strand cDNA synthesis was performed from all RNA using the Mint cDNA synthesis kit, with priming by a TRBC-specific oligonucleotide. Following uracil-DNA glycosylase treatment, a first 18-cycle PCR with universal primers M1SS and BC2_uni_R was performed on all cDNA. The paper's processing steps were these. For normalization, 1 million high-quality reads were randomly selected from each sample, with every read carrying a distinct molecular identifier. Instead of being binned into consensus sequences, reads with shared molecular identifiers were discarded. MiTCR, with a Q25 quality threshold and the strictest error-elimination algorithm, was used for CDR3 identification, clonotype clustering and error correction. A nonparametric unseen species model with Euler transformation was used to estimate lower-bound total TCR beta diversity. TCRdb reanalyzed the raw reads on its own, using fastp at Q25 for trimming and MiXCR for clone calling, and kept in-frame beta chains. When rows share a CDR3 protein, they turn into one entry using the most common DNA and genes. The V and J calls shown here were made by TCRdb, not taken from the authors' results. The sample table lists 1.5 million to 1.9 million distinct CDR3 sequences, about 45% of them with a count of one. The ten largest account for about 4.1% of the sample.

The chain employs TRBV2 and TRBJ2-1; no D segment can be confidently identified. Sequenced: blood. The origin of this receptor is a woman aged 18-29 years in good health. The nucleotide sequence is TGTGCCAGCAGTGACACTAAGGATGAGCAGTTCTTC. This translates into CASSDTKDEQFF.